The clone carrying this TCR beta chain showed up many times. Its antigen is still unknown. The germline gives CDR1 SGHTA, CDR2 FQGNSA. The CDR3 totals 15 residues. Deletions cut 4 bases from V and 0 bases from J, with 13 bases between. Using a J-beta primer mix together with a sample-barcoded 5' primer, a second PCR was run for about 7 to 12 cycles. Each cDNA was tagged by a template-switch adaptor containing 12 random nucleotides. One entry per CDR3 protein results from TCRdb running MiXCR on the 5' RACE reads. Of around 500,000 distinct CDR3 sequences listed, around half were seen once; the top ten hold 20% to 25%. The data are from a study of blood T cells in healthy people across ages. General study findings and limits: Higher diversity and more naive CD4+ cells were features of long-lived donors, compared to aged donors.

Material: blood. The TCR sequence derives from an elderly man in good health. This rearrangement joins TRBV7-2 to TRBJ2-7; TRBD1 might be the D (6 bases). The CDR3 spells CASSSYRDPSYEQYF. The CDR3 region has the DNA TGTGCCAGCAGCTCCTACAGGGACCCCTCCTACGAGCAGTACTTC.